The next 16 T cell receptor beta chains were all read from a single sample in a study of blood T cell repertoires in COVID-19. Only in-frame clones appear in the TCRdb table, and some are missing; sequencing was by immunoSEQ multiplex PCR. The sample records under 150,000 clones, roughly 90% being singletons. The source material was PBMCs or T cells enriched from blood (not recorded which). The receptors shown here come from a woman aged 25-40 years with acute COVID-19.

J is TRBJ1-2 and V is TRBV27; D gene ambiguous. The CDR3 covers 15 residues. V lost 0 bases and J 1 base, leaving 9 bases between the germline ends. From germline, CDR1 is MNHEY and CDR2 SMNVEV (reference sequence). The CDR3 loop is CASSLSWQINYGYTF. CDR3 in DNA: TGTGCCAGCAGTTTATCATGGCAGATTAACTATGGCTACACCTTC.

In its sample, this clone was seen many times. The chain has TRBV4-2 and TRBJ2-5; 10 bases align to TRBD1. The CDR3 has 15 amino acids. V gave up 5 bases and J gave up 5 bases; unmatched junction bases: 8. Germline values: CDR1 LGHNA, CDR2 YNFKEQ. CDR3 DNA: TGTGCCAGCAGCGGCCGACAGGGGGCAGGGGAGACCCAGTACTTC. As protein: CASSGRQGAGETQYF.

This clone came up a few times. The chain uses TRBV7-3 and TRBJ2-1; 9 bases are shared with TRBD2. Germline V CDR1 and CDR2: SGHTA, FQGTGA. The junction had 10 bases not matched to a gene; V was cut back by 1 base and J by 6 bases. This CDR3 is 17 amino acids long. This CDR3 reads CASSLNLGLAGFNEQFF. In DNA, the CDR3 is TGTGCCAGCAGCTTAAATTTGGGACTAGCTGGGTTCAATGAGCAGTTCTTC.

There are a few counts of this clone. The chain is built from TRBV18 and TRBJ2-3, with TRBD2 matching 8 bases. The CDR3 spans 16 residues. Germline CDR1 reads KGHSH; CDR2 reads LQKENI. V gave up 2 bases and J gave up 4 bases; unmatched junction bases: 8. The CDR3 here is CASSPSPSGSPDTQYF. CDR3 coding DNA: TGTGCCAGCTCACCATCACCCAGCGGGAGCCCAGATACGCAGTATTTT.

This clone appeared a single time. The chain uses TRBV7-3 and TRBJ2-1, with TRBD2 as a possible D gene (6 bases). Trimming pared 1 base from V and 3 bases from J, leaving 10 bases between. Germline V gene sequence: CDR1 SGHTA, CDR2 FQGTGA. CDR3 length: 15 amino acids. The DNA of the CDR3 is TGTGCCAGCAGCTTAAGTGGGGGGAGCTACAATGAGCAGTTCTTC. Translated: CASSLSGGSYNEQFF.

The V call is TRBV24-1, the J call TRBJ2-5; 13 bases line up with TRBD2. Germline CDR1 reads KGHDR; CDR2 reads SFDVKD. The V gene end was trimmed by 9 bases and the J gene end by 5 bases; junction bases not matched to a gene: 2. The CDR3 is 13 residues long. In nucleotides, the CDR3 is TGTGCCACCGGACTAGCGGGAGTCGAGACCCAGTACTTC. This encodes CATGLAGVETQYF.

The chain carries TRBV5-4 and TRBJ1-1, with 9 bases matching TRBD1. The J segment lost 4 bases and the V segment lost 4 bases, leaving 11 bases of the junction unmatched. Germline V gives CDR1 SGHNT, CDR2 YYREEE (reference sequence). There are 16 residues in the CDR3. CDR3 in DNA: TGTGCCAGCAGCCTACGGGGGGGACAGGGAAGCACTGAAGCTTTCTTT. Encoded protein: CASSLRGGQGSTEAFF.

This chain uses TRBV3-1 (or the pseudogene TRBV3-2) with TRBJ1-4; TRBD1 matches at 7 bases. Germline assignment: CDR1 LGHDT and CDR2 YNNKEL (reference sequence). The V segment lost 1 base and the J segment 5 bases; nucleotides outside the gene matches: 4. This CDR3 contains 15 residues. CDR3 amino acids: CASSQAGTENEKLFF. In nucleotides, the CDR3 is TGTGCCAGCAGCCAAGCCGGGACAGAGAATGAAAAACTGTTTTTT.

CDR3 region: CATSRDPRQDQETQYF. CDR3 DNA sequence: TGTGCCACCAGCAGAGATCCCCGACAGGACCAAGAGACCCAGTACTTC. The V and J genes are TRBV15 and TRBJ2-5; tentatively, D is TRBD1 (6 bases). Germline V gene sequence: CDR1 LNHNV, CDR2 YYDKDF (reference sequence). V was pared by 0 bases and J by 0 bases, with 11 bases between. The CDR3 length is 16 residues.

The chain recombines TRBV4-3 with TRBJ2-7; tentatively, D is TRBD2 (7 bases). V was shortened by 0 bases and J by 6 bases, with 21 bases between the two germline ends. This CDR3 is 17 amino acids long. Per germline, CDR1 LGHNA and CDR2 YSLEER. The CDR3 loop reads CASSQDGRGGGSREQYF. DNA of the CDR3: TGCGCCAGCAGCCAAGATGGGAGGGGGGGCGGCTCCCGCGAGCAGTACTTC.

The rearrangement links TRBV19 to TRBJ2-7, with D perhaps matching TRBD2 (6 bases). Deletions cut 9 bases from V and 5 bases from J, with 17 bases between. The germline V gene has CDR1 LNHDA and CDR2 SQIVND (reference sequence). The CDR3 consists of 13 residues. CDR3 loop: CASSFGGLNEQYF. The CDR3 bases are TGTGCCAGCTCCTTCGGAGGGTTAAACGAGCAGTACTTC.

The chain has TRBV21-1 and TRBJ2-7; the D segment call TRBD2 is taken from the table without a DNA check. TRBV21-1 is assigned pseudogene status. CDR3 length: 14 amino acids. CDR3 protein: CASSTKGTTYEQYF. For the CDR3, the DNA is TGTGCCAGCAGCACTAAGGGGACTACCTACGAGCAGTACTTC.

V is TRBV3-1 (or the pseudogene TRBV3-2) and J is TRBJ1-5; D may be TRBD1 (5 bases). Germline CDR1 reads LGHDT; CDR2 reads YNNKEL (reference sequence). Trimming took 5 bases from V and 9 from J, leaving 14 bases between them. This CDR3 region has 13 residues. The CDR3 reads CASSEGEFLPQHF. CDR3 coding DNA: TGTGCCAGCAGCGAAGGGGAGTTCCTGCCCCAGCATTTT.

This clone was picked up one time. The V gene is TRBV2, the J gene TRBJ1-2, with D maybe TRBD1 (5 bases). Trimming shortened V by 6 bases and J by 3 bases, and 8 bases separated the two germline ends. The CDR3 sequence is 12 residues long. Germline V gene sequence: CDR1 SNHLY, CDR2 FYNNEI. CDR3 in DNA: TGTGCCAGCAGCGGCAGGGACTATGGCTACACCTTC. Encoded protein: CASSGRDYGYTF.

The chain combines TRBV6-5 with TRBJ2-2; 9 bases line up with TRBD1. The CDR3 has 15 residues. Germline-derived CDR1 and CDR2 are MNHEY and SVGAGI. Unmatched junction bases numbered 7, after V lost 5 bases and J lost 6 bases. The CDR3 nucleotides are TGTGCCAGCAGTCCGGGACAGGGACCGTCCGGGGAGCTGTTTTTT. Translated, it gives CASSPGQGPSGELFF.

The chain joins TRBV11-2 to TRBJ1-2; perhaps TRBD1 as D (5 bases). With 4 bases removed from V and 5 bases from J, the gap between germline ends came to 11 bases. CDR3 length: 13 amino acids. Germline CDR1 and CDR2: SGHAT and FQNNGV. The CDR3 protein is CASSSGLRYGYTF. DNA for the CDR3: TGTGCCAGCAGCTCGGGACTTAGATATGGCTACACCTTC.